This T cell receptor (beta chain) was sequenced in a study of T cell responses to AZD1222 COVID-19 vaccine. Study as a whole: Second-dose intervals near 4 or 12 weeks were combined.

The V and J ends lost 4 bases and 1 base, in that order; junction bases with no gene match: 3. Germline V gene data show CDR1 as MGHRA and CDR2 as YSYEKL. This CDR3 is built from 14 residues. In the case of this clone: What it binds is unknown.

The data were produced by immunoSEQ multiplex PCR, yet TCRdb's version contains in-frame clones alone and is incomplete. This sample carries about 76,000 clones, about 88% of them seen once, and the ten largest clones take about a tenth. Whole-study results and caveats: Most donors were white British and more were female, and clonal diversity was possibly underestimated. When two AZD1222 doses had been given, Spike-specific TCR breadth and depth rose.

The sample was peripheral blood, taken on day 0 of AZD1222 vaccination. This chain connects TRBV4-1 to TRBJ2-5, with 7 bases aligning to TRBD2. This receptor was taken from an adult in good health. CDR3 sequence (DNA): TGCGCCAGCAGCCCTGCGGGGGTCCAAGAGACCCAGTACTTC. It is translated as CASSPAGVQETQYF.